This T cell receptor beta chain originates from a study of technical replicates of blood from a few donors. The CDR3 is made up of 15 amino acids. Germline CDR1 is SGHRS and CDR2 is YFSETQ. V was cut by 2 bases and J by 4 bases, with 15 bases left in between. Data came from immunoSEQ multiplex PCR; TCRdb stores just in-frame clones and leaves some out. The sample has more than 80,000 clones, nearly 97% seen once; the top ten hold roughly 0.23%. This clonotype was obtained from a human donor in good health. The gene calls are TRBV5-1 and TRBJ1-2; D is unclear. Sequencing was carried out using T cells isolated from PBMCs. The CDR3 sequence is CASSLELGFSYGYTF. The CDR3 DNA sequence: TGCGCCAGCAGCTTAGAATTGGGCTTCTCCTATGGCTACACCTTC.